Below, 17 T cell receptor beta chains from the same sample are listed, as sequenced in a study of CD8 T cells in ankylosing spondylitis. TCRdb reprocessed the 5' RACE reads via MiXCR and lists one record per CDR3 protein. The sample includes over 60,000 distinct CDR3 sequences, about 5% of them seen just once. Sequenced: blood, either unsorted or a sorted T cell fraction (not recorded which). These receptors were taken from a male donor with ankylosing spondylitis or in good health (not recorded which).

This clonotype was seen ten or more times. The chain employs TRBV5-1 and TRBJ2-6, with TRBD1 matching over 8 bases. The junction had 3 bases not matched to a gene; V was cut back by 1 base and J by 0 bases. The CDR3 has 17 residues. Germline V CDR1 and CDR2: SGHRS, YFSETQ. CDR3 sequence (DNA): TGCGCCAGCAGCTTGCAGGGGGCGTACTCTGGGGCCAACGTCCTGACTTTC. Its protein is CASSLQGAYSGANVLTF.

J is TRBJ2-1 and V is TRBV28; D is ambiguous. Trimming took off 8 bases at V and 1 base at J, with 12 bases between the two ends. In germline, CDR1 is MDHEN, CDR2 SYDVKM. CDR3 length equals 14 residues. The CDR3 is CASGFGESYNEQFF. CDR3 in DNA: TGTGCCAGCGGATTTGGGGAATCCTACAATGAGCAGTTCTTC.

This clonotype was seen many times. The chain combines TRBV20-1 with TRBJ1-5, with 7 bases that match TRBD1. V was clipped by 3 bases and J by 1 base; unmatched bases: 9. Germline CDR1 is DFQATT and CDR2 is SNEGSKA (reference sequence). This CDR3 region has 16 residues. The CDR3 region has the DNA TGCAGTGCTAGCAATACAGGGGCTGGCAGCAATCAGCCCCAGCATTTT. It is translated as CSASNTGAGSNQPQHF.

This clonotype was recorded at least ten times. The chain employs TRBV6-6 and TRBJ1-2, with TRBD1 matching over 7 bases. V lost 4 bases, J lost 6 bases, and 14 bases stayed unmatched. The CDR3 consists of 16 residues. In germline, CDR1 is MNHNY, CDR2 SVGAGI (reference sequence). CDR3 loop: CASSSQAGGITNGYTF. Written as DNA, the CDR3 is TGTGCCAGCAGTTCCCAGGCAGGGGGAATAACTAATGGCTACACCTTC.

In this sample, this clonotype turned up many times. This rearrangement joins TRBV5-1 to TRBJ2-3; D is ambiguous. Germline V CDR1 and CDR2: SGHRS, YFSETQ. The ends were cut back, 6 bases at V and 0 bases at J, with 11 bases in the middle. The CDR3 totals 14 residues. CDR3 residues: CASTLQRSTDTQYF. As DNA, the CDR3 is TGCGCCAGCACCCTGCAACGCAGCACAGATACGCAGTATTTT.

This sequence joins TRBV29-1 and TRBJ2-7; perhaps D is TRBD1 or TRBD2 (5 bases each). This CDR3 region has 14 residues. CDR1 is SQVTM and CDR2 is ANQGSEA in the germline V gene. V lost 1 base and J lost 6, with 16 bases in between. The CDR3 DNA is TGCAGCGTTGAAGGGGAGCAGGGTTCATCCGAGCAGTACTTC. Its translation: CSVEGEQGSSEQYF.

The table lists this clonotype with many counts. The chain joins TRBV28 to TRBJ2-1, with 7 bases fitting TRBD1. This CDR3 contains 12 residues. Germline-derived CDR1 and CDR2 are MDHEN and SYDVKM. Germline trimming cut 7 bases from V and 7 bases from J; bases unmatched to any gene: 4. As DNA, the CDR3 is TGTGCCAGCACCAAGACAGGGAATGAGCAGTTCTTC. This encodes CASTKTGNEQFF.

This clonotype was recorded many times. The rearrangement joins TRBV7-2 to TRBJ2-3, with TRBD2 matching over 9 bases. Germline V CDR1 and CDR2: SGHTA, FQGNSA. The CDR3 loop spans 16 amino acids. J was trimmed by 4 bases and V by 0 bases; bases with no gene match: 5. The CDR3 sequence: CASSLAVAGAPDTQYF. CDR3 bases: TGTGCCAGCAGCTTAGCGGTAGCGGGGGCCCCAGATACGCAGTATTTT.

This clonotype was counted ten times or more. This chain links TRBV7-3 with TRBJ2-2; 13 bases align to TRBD2. The CDR3 is 16 residues long. V lost 5 bases and J lost 4; bases outside the gene matches: 4. Germline values: CDR1 SGHTA, CDR2 FQGTGA. For the CDR3, the DNA is TGTGCCAGCAGCAAAGGACTAGCGGGGGTCACCGGGGAGCTGTTTTTT. It yields the protein CASSKGLAGVTGELFF.

This clonotype was seen ten or more times. CDR3 coding DNA: TGTGCCACCGGGACAGGGGGCTACGAGCAGTACTTC. Translating gives CATGTGGYEQYF. The rearrangement joins TRBV6-2 or TRBV6-3 to TRBJ2-7, with TRBD1 matching 11 bases. V dropped 10 bases and J dropped 3; count of bases not matched to a gene: 2. This CDR3 contains 12 residues. CDR1 is MNHEY, CDR2 SVGEGT, per germline.

This clonotype was picked up many times. The chain employs TRBV30 and TRBJ2-3, with TRBD2 as a possible D gene (5 bases). This CDR3 has 15 residues. Germline-derived CDR1 and CDR2 are GTSNPN and SVGIG (reference sequence). Trimming took 0 bases from V and 2 from J, leaving 12 bases between them. In DNA form, the CDR3 reads TGTGCCTGGAGTGTACAGAGGGATCACACAGATACGCAGTATTTT. Residues: CAWSVQRDHTDTQYF.

In this sample, this clonotype turned up many times. J is TRBJ1-1 and V is TRBV12-3 or TRBV12-4, with unresolved D. The CDR3 extends over 17 amino acids. V was shortened by 2 bases and J by 2 bases, with 18 bases between the two germline ends. CDR3 loop: CASSLMVVAEPNTEAFF. The CDR3 DNA follows: TGTGCCAGCAGTTTAATGGTGGTGGCTGAACCTAACACTGAAGCTTTCTTT.

This clonotype came up many times. The chain combines TRBV12-3 or TRBV12-4 with TRBJ1-6; D call uncertain. This CDR3 contains 14 residues. The V and J ends lost 6 bases and 6 bases respectively, with 12 bases between them. The CDR3 loop reads CASRNDLGNSPLHF. As DNA, the CDR3 is TGTGCCAGCAGGAACGACTTGGGTAATTCACCCCTCCACTTT.

This clonotype has at least ten counts. This chain connects TRBV12-3 or TRBV12-4 to TRBJ2-6, with 7 nucleotides matching TRBD1. The CDR3 runs 16 residues. V was clipped by 1 base and J by 1 base; unmatched bases: 1. CDR3 amino acids: CASSLEQGSGANVLTF. The DNA of the CDR3 is TGTGCCAGCAGTTTAGAACAGGGGTCTGGGGCCAACGTCCTGACTTTC.

This clonotype appeared many times. The rearrangement uses TRBV14 and TRBJ2-2; the match to TRBD2 covers 7 bases. Germline V gene data show CDR1 as SGHDN and CDR2 as FVKESK. This CDR3 is 15 amino acids long. With 5 bases clipped from V and 6 bases from J, the junction kept 9 bases outside the gene matches. The CDR3 loop is CASSTRGGRAGELFF. In DNA form, the CDR3 reads TGTGCCAGCAGCACACGCGGAGGGAGGGCCGGGGAGCTGTTTTTT. The variable domain in full, completed from reference TRBV14 and TRBJ2-2, reads EAGVTQFPSHSVIEKGQTVTLRCDPISGHDNLYWYRRVMGKEIKFLLHFVKESKQDESGMPNNRFLAERTGGTYSTLKVQPAELEDSGVYFCASSTRGGRAGELFFGEGSRLTVL.

This clonotype was detected many times. The chain combines TRBV7-9 with TRBJ2-6; the D is unclear. The V gene lost 4 bases and the J gene lost 0 bases, with 10 bases spanning the gap. The CDR3 has 16 amino acids. Looked up from germline, CDR1 is SEHNR and CDR2 is FQNEAQ (reference sequence). CDR3 sequence reads: CASSSSGLSGANVLTF. The CDR3 nucleotides read TGTGCCAGCAGCTCCTCCGGGCTCTCTGGGGCCAACGTCCTGACTTTC.

This clonotype was recorded many times. The chain couples TRBV14 to TRBJ2-4; TRBD1 might be the D (6 bases). The V end was cut by 3 bases, the J end by 3 bases, with 12 bases between. The CDR3 length is 15 residues. Germline V gene sequence: CDR1 SGHDN, CDR2 FVKESK. CDR3 protein: CASSHEGTYKNIQYF. CDR3 DNA sequence: TGTGCCAGCAGCCACGAGGGGACATACAAAAACATTCAGTACTTC.